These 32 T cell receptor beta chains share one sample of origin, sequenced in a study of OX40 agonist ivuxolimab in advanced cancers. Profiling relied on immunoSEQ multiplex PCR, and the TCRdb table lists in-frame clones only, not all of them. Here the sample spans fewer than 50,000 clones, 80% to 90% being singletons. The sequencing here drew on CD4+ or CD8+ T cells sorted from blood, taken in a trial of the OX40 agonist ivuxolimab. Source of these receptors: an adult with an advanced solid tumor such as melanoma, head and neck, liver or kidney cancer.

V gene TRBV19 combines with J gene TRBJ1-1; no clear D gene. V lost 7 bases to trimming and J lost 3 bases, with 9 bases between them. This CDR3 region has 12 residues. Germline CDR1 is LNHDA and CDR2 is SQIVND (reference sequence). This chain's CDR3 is CASTLSYTEAFF. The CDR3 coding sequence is TGTGCCAGTACCCTTTCTTACACTGAAGCTTTCTTT.

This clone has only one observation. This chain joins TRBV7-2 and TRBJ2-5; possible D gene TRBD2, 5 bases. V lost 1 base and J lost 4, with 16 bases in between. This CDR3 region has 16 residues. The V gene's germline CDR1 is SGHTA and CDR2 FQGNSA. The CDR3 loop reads CASSLEQPSPGETQYF. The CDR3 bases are TGTGCCAGCAGCTTAGAACAGCCTAGCCCAGGAGAGACCCAGTACTTC.

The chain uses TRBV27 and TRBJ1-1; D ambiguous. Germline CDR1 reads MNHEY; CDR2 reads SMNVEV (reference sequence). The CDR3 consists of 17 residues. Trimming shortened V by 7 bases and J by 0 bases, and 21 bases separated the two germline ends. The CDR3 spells CASNTEFRGRMNTEAFF. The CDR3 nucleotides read TGTGCCAGCAATACGGAATTTCGTGGGCGCATGAACACTGAAGCTTTCTTT.

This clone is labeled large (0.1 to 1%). The CDR3 spells CASSTGLSNEKLFF. The CDR3 DNA reads as TGTGCCAGCAGTACGGGACTCTCCAATGAAAAACTGTTTTTT. The chain uses TRBV6-5 and TRBJ1-4; D is possibly TRBD1 (5 bases). The germline V gene encodes CDR1 MNHEY and CDR2 SVGAGI. The CDR3 loop spans 14 amino acids. V lost 5 bases to trimming and J lost 5 bases, with 12 bases between them.

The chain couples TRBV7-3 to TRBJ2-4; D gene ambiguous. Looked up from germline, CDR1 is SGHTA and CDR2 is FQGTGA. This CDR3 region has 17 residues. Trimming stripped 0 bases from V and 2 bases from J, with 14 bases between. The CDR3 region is CASSLTGQPGPKNIQYF. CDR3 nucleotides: TGTGCCAGCAGCTTAACAGGTCAACCCGGTCCCAAAAACATTCAGTACTTC.

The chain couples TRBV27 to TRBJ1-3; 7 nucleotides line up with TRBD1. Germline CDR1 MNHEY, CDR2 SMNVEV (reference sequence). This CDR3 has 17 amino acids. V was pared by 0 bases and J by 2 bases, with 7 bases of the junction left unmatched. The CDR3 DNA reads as TGTGCCAGCAGTTTATCAAGGACAGGCGTAACTGGAAACACCATATATTTT. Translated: CASSLSRTGVTGNTIYF.

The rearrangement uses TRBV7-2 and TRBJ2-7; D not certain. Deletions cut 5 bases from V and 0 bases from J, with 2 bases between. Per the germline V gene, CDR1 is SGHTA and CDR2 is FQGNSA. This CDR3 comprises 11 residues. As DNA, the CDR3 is TGTGCCAGCAGCGTCTCCTACGAGCAGTACTTC. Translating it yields CASSVSYEQYF.

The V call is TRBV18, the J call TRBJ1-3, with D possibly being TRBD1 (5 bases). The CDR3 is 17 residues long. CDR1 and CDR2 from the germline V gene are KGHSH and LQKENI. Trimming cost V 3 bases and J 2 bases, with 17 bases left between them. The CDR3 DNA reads TGTGCCAGCTCACCCCAGGTTAGGGGTTTACCTGGAAACACCATATATTTT. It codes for CASSPQVRGLPGNTIYF. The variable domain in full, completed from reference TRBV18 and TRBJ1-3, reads NAGVMQNPRHLVRRRGQEARLRCSPMKGHSHVYWYRQLPEEGLKFMVYLQKENIIDESGMPKERFSAEFPKEGPSILRIQQVVRGDSAAYFCASSPQVRGLPGNTIYFGEGSWLTVV.

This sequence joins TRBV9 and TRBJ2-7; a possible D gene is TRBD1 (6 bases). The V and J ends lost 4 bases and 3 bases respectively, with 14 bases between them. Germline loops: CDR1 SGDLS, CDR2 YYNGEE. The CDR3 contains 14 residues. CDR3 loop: CASSSALGGYEQYF. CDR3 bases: TGTGCCAGCAGCTCTGCCCTAGGGGGCTACGAGCAGTACTTC. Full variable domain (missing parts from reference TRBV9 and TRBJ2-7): DSGVTQTPKHLITATGQRVTLRCSPRSGDLSVYWYQQSLDQGLQFLIQYYNGEERAKGNILERFSAQQFPDLHSELNLSSLELGDSALYFCASSSALGGYEQYFGPGTRLTVT.

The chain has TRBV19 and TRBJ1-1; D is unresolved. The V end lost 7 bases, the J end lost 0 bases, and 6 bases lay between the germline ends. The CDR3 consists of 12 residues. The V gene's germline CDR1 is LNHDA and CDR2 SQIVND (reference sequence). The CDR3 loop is CASTSLNTEAFF. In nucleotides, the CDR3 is TGTGCCAGTACCAGCCTGAACACTGAAGCTTTCTTT.

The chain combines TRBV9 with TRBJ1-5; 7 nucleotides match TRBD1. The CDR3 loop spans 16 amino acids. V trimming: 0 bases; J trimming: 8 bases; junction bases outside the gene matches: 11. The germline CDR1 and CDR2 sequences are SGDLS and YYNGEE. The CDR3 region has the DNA TGTGCCAGCAGCGTAGGCGGGGACAGCCTCCTGGAGCCCCAGCATTTT. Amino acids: CASSVGGDSLLEPQHF.

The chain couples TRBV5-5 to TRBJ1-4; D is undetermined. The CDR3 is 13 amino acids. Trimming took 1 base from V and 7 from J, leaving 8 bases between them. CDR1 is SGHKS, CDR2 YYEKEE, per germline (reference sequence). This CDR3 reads CASSLSPGEKLFF. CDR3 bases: TGTGCCAGCAGCTTGTCCCCGGGTGAAAAACTGTTTTTT.

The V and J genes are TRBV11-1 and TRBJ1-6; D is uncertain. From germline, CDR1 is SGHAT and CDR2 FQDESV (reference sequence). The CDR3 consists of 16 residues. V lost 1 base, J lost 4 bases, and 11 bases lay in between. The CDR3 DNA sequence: TGTGCCAGCAGCTTAGGAACCGGGCGTTATAATTCACCCCTCCACTTT. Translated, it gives CASSLGTGRYNSPLHF.

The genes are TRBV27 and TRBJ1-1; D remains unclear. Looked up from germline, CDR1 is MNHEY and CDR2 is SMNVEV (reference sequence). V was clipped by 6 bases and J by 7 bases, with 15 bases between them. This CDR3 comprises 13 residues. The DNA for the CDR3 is TGTGCCAGCAGCCGTCAGGTAGCAGGTGAAGCTTTCTTT. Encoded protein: CASSRQVAGEAFF.

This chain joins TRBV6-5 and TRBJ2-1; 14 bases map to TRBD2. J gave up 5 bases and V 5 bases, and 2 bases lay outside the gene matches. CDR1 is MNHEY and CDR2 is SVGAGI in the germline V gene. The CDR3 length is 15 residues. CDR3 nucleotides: TGTGCCAGCAGTACGGGACTAGCGGGAGACAATGAGCAGTTCTTC. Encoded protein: CASSTGLAGDNEQFF.

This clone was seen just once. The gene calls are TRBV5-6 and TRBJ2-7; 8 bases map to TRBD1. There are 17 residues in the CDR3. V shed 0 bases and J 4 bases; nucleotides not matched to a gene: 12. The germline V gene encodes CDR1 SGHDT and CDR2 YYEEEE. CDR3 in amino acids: CASSLEPWQGARYEQYF. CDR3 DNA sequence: TGTGCCAGCAGCTTGGAGCCCTGGCAGGGGGCAAGATACGAGCAGTACTTC.

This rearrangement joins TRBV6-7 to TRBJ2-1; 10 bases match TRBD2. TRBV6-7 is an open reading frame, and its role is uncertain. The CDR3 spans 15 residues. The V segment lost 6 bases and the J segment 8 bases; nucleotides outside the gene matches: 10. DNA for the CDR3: TGTGCCAGCAGCAGCAGCGGGGGGGCCGTCGATGAGCAGTTCTTC. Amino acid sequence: CASSSSGGAVDEQFF.

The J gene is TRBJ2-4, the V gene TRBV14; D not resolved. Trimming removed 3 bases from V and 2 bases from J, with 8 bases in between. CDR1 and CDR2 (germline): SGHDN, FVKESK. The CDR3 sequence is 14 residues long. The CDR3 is CASSQGFTKNIQYF. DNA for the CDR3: TGTGCCAGCAGCCAGGGATTTACCAAAAACATTCAGTACTTC.

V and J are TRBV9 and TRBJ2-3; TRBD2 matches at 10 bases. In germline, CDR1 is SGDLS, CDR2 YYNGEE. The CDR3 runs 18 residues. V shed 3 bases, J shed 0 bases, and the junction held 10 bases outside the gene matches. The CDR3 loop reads CASSAEHSGGSSTDTQYF. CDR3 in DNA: TGTGCCAGCAGCGCAGAACATAGCGGGGGGTCTAGCACAGATACGCAGTATTTT.

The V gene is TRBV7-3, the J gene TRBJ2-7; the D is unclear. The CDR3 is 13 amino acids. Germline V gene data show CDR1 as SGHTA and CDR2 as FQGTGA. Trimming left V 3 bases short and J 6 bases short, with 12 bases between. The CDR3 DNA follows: TGTGCCAGCAGCTTTAACATAGTCCGCGAGCAGTACTTC. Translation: CASSFNIVREQYF.

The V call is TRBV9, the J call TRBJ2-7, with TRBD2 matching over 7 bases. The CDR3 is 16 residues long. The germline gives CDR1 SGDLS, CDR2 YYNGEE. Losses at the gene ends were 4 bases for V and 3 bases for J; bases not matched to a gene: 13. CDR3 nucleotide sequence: TGTGCCAGCAGCCACCCTGTGGATGGGGGGGTCTACGAGCAGTACTTC. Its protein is CASSHPVDGGVYEQYF.

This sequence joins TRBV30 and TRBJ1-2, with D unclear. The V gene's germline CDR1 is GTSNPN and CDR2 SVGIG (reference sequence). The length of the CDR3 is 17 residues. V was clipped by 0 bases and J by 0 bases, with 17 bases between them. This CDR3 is CAWSVWWDLGANYGYTF. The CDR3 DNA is TGTGCCTGGAGTGTATGGTGGGATTTGGGAGCTAACTATGGCTACACCTTC.

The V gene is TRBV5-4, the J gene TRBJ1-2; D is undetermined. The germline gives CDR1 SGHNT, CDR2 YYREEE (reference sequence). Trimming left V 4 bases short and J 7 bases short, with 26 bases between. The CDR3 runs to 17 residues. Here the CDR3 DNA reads TGTGCCAGCAGCCTACTGGAGCGGCAGTACCTGGAGGGTGGCTACACCTTC. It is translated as CASSLLERQYLEGGYTF.

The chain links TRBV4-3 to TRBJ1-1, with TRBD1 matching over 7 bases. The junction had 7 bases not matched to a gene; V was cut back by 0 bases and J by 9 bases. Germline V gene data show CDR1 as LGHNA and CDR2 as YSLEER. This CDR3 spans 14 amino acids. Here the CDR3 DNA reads TGCGCCAGCAGCCAAGATTCCCAGGGGGAAAAAGCTTTCTTT. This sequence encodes CASSQDSQGEKAFF.

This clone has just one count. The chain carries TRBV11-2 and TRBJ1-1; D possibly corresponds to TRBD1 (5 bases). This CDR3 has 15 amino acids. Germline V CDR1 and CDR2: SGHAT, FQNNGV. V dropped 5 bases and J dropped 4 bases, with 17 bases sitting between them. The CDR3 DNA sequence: TGTGCCAGCAGCGTGAGGGGACCGAGGCTCACTGAAGCTTTCTTT. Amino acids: CASSVRGPRLTEAFF.

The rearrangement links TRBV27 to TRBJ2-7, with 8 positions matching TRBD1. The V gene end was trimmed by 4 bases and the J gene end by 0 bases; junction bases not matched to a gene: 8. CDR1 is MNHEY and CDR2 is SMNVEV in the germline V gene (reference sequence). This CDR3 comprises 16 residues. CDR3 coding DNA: TGTGCCAGCAGTTCATCGGGACAGGTCCGCTCCTACGAGCAGTACTTC. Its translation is CASSSSGQVRSYEQYF.

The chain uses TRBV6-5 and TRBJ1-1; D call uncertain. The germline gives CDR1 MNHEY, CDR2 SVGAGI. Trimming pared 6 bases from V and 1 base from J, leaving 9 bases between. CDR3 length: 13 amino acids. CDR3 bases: TGTGCCAGCAGGATAACTAAGAACACTGAAGCTTTCTTT. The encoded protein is CASRITKNTEAFF.

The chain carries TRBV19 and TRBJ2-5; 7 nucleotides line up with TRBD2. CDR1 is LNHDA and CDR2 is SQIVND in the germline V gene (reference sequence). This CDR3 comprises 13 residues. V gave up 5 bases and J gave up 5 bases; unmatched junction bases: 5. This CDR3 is CASSFGGRETQYF. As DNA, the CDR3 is TGTGCCAGTAGTTTCGGGGGGAGGGAGACCCAGTACTTC. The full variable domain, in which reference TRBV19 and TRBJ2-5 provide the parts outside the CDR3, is DGGITQSPKYLFRKEGQNVTLSCEQNLNHDAMYWYRQDPGQGLRLIYYSQIVNDFQKGDIAEGYSVSREKKESFPLTVTSAQKNPTAFYLCASSFGGRETQYFGPGTRLLVL.

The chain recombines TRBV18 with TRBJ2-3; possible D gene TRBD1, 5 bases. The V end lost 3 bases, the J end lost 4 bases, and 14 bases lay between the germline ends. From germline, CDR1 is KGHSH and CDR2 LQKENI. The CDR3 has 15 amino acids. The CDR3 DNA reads TGTGCCAGCTCACCCGACAGTGATCATCCAGATACGCAGTATTTT. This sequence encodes CASSPDSDHPDTQYF.

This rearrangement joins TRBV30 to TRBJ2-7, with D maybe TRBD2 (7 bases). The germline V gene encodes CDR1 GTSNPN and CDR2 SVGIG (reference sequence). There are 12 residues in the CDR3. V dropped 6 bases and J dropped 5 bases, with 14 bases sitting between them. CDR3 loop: CACTGGLHEQYF. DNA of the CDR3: TGTGCCTGCACGGGGGGCTTGCACGAGCAGTACTTC.

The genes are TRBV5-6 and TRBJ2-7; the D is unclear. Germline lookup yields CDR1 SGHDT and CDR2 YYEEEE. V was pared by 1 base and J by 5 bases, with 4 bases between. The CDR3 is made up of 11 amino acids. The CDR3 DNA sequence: TGTGCCAGCAGCTTGCTAGACGAGCAGTACTTC. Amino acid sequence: CASSLLDEQYF.

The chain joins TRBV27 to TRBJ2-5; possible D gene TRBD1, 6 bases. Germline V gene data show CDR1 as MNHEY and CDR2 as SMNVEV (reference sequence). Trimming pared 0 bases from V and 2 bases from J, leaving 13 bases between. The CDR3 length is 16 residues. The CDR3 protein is CASSLSENREQETQYF. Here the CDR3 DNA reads TGTGCCAGCAGTTTATCGGAGAACAGGGAGCAAGAGACCCAGTACTTC.